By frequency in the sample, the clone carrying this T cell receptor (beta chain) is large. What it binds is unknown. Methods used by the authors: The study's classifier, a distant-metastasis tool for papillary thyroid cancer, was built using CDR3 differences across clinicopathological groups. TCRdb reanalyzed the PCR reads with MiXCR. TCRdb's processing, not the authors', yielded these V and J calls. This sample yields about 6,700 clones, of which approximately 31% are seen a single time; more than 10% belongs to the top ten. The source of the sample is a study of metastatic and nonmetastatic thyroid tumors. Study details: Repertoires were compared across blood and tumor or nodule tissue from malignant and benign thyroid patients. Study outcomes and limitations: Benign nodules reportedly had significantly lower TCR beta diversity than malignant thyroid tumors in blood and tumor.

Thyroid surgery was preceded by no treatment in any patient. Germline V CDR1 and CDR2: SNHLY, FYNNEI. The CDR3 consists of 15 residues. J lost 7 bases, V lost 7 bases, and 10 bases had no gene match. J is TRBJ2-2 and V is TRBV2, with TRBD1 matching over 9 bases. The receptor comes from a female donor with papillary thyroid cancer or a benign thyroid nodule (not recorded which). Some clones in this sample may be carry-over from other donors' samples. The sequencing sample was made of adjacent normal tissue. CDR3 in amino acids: CASNFGDRVNGELFF. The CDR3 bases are TGTGCCAGCAATTTTGGGGACAGGGTTAACGGGGAGCTGTTTTTT. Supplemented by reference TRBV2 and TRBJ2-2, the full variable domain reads EPEVTQTPSHQVTQMGQEVILRCVPISNHLYFYWYRQILGQKVEFLVSFYNNEISEKSEIFDDQFSVERPDGSNFTLKIRSTKLEDSAMYFCASNFGDRVNGELFFGEGSRLTVL.